The text below deals with one T cell receptor (beta chain). Trimming at V came to 5 bases and at J to 4 bases, leaving 7 bases not matched to a gene. The CDR3 totals 16 residues. Looked up from germline, CDR1 is LNHNV and CDR2 is YYDKDF (reference sequence). This specimen comes from a study of blood T cell repertoires in COVID-19. Study background: The cDNA or gDNA used as material had been derived from T cells, B-cell-depleted T cells, or PBMCs.

Per the study methods: Amplified reference gene primers provided the basis for estimating nucleated cell counts. Assay: immunoSEQ multiplex PCR; the TCRdb copy retains only in-frame clones and omits some. That table gives V, J and clone size, and the DNA gave D and trimming. The table lists about 170,000 clones, 87% of them singletons. The chain has TRBV15 and TRBJ2-1; 11 bases fit TRBD1. The source material was peripheral blood. The sequence derives from a man aged 18 to 30 with active or convalescent COVID-19. As DNA, the CDR3 is TGTGCCACCAGCCCCCGAGGACAGGGGGCATACAATGAGCAGTTCTTC. The encoded protein is CATSPRGQGAYNEQFF.